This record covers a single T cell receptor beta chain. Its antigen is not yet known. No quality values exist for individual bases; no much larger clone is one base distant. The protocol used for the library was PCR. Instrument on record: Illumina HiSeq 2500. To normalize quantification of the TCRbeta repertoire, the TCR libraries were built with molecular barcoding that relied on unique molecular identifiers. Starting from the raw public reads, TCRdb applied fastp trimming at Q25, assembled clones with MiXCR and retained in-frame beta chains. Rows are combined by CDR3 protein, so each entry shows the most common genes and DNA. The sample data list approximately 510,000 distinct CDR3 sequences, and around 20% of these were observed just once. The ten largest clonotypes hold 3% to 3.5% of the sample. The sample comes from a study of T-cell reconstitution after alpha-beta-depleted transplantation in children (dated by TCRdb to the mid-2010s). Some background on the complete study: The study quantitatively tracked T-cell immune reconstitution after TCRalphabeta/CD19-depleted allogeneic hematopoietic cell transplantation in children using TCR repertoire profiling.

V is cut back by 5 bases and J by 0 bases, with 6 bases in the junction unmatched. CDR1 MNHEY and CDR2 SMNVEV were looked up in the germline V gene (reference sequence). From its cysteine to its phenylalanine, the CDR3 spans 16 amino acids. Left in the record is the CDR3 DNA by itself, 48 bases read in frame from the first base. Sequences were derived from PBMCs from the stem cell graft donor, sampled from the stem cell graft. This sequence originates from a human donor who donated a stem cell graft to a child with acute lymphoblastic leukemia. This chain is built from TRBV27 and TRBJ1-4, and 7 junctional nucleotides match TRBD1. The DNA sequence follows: TGTGCCAGCAGTCCCGAGGGACAGACAACTAATGAAAAACTGTTTTTT. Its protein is CASSPEGQTTNEKLFF.